This T cell receptor beta chain was profiled in a study of T-cell memory formation after mild COVID-19. Turning to the study itself: Across donors, TCR clusters were largely donor specific.

In TCRdb, the 5' RACE reads were re-called with MiXCR into one record per CDR3 protein. The table has 200,000 to 250,000 distinct CDR3 sequences, over 9% seen once; the top ten hold roughly a fifth. This CDR3 comprises 12 residues. With 5 bases clipped from V and 5 bases from J, the junction kept 3 bases outside the gene matches. Germline V gene lookup returns CDR1 SGHNT and CDR2 YYREEE (reference sequence). In regard to this clonotype: The target antigen is unknown.

Points from the study as a whole: Whether second-wave clones peaking at day 37 were SARS-CoV-2 specific went unconfirmed.

This chain connects TRBV5-4 to TRBJ1-1, with 7 bases identical to TRBD1. The receptor was derived from a man aged 18 to 29 who had mild COVID-19 (a few samples of this study predate the infection). Cell type and time point are not known. The sample comprised PBMCs or a T cell subset sorted from them (not recorded which). Here the CDR3 reads CASRGDSTEAFF. The CDR3 DNA sequence: TGTGCCAGCAGAGGGGACAGTACTGAAGCTTTCTTT.